Detailed here is one T cell receptor beta chain. The CDR3 spans 13 residues. Trimming pared 5 bases from V and 4 bases from J, leaving 11 bases between. This specimen comes from a study of blood T cell repertoires in COVID-19. The protocol was immunoSEQ multiplex PCR, while the TCRdb copy is restricted to in-frame clones and leaves out a portion. The table records under 300,000 clones, roughly 85% of them present only once. The genes are TRBV12-3 or TRBV12-4 and TRBJ1-2; unclear D gene. This receptor was obtained from a woman aged 18-29 years with acute or convalescent COVID-19. Source material: peripheral blood. CDR3 sequence: CASSRDRSYGYTF. For the CDR3, the DNA is TGTGCCAGCAGTAGAGACCGGAGCTATGGCTACACCTTC.